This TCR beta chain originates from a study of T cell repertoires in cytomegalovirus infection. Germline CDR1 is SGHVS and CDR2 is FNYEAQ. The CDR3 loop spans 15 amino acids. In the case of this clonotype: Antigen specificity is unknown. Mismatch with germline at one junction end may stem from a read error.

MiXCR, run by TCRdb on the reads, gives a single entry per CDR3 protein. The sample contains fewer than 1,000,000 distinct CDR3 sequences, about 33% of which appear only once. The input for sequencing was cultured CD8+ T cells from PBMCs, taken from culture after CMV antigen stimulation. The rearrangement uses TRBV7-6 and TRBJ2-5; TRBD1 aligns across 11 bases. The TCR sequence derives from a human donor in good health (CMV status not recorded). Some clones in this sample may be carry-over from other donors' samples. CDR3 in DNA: TGTGCTAGCAGCGAGAGGACAGGGGGCGTTGAGACCCAGTACTTC. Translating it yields CASSERTGGVETQYF. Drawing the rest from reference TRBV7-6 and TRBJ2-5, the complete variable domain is GAGVSQSPRYKVTKRGQDVALRCDPISGHVSLYWYRQALGQGPEFLTYFNYEAQQDKSGLPNDRFSAERPEGSISTLTIQRTEQRDSAMYRCASSERTGGVETQYFGPGTRLLVL.